This T cell receptor (beta chain) stems from a study of control samples from healthy donors and cancer patients. Sequencing used immunoSEQ multiplex PCR; TCRdb keeps in-frame clones, though not all of them. The sample lists roughly 450,000 clones, around 90% seen once, with 5.5% to 7.5% in the top ten. Sequences were obtained from PBMCs. The clonotype originates from a man aged 35 to 55 with head and neck cancer.

The DNA of the CDR3 is TGTGCCAGCAGCCTAAACAGCGAAACTAACTATGGCTACACCTTC. Protein product: CASSLNSETNYGYTF. The chain carries TRBV7-9 and TRBJ1-2, with unresolved D. This CDR3 has 15 residues. Germline V gene lookup returns CDR1 SEHNR and CDR2 FQNEAQ (reference sequence). V lost 5 bases and J 0 bases, leaving 13 bases between the germline ends.